This TCR beta chain comes out of a study of Graves' ophthalmopathy and Graves' hyperthyroidism (dated 2018 in TCRdb). With respect to the entire study: Stable hyperthyroidism was defined as no progression to ophthalmopathy within 18 months of follow-up. Once sampling was done, hyperthyroidism patients were given methimazole at a starting dose of 30 mg daily, while ophthalmopathy patients were given high-dose intravenous methylprednisolone. For independent validation, a separate cohort was made up of approximately 18 hyperthyroidism patients plus 17 patients who later progressed from hyperthyroidism to ophthalmopathy. To explore V-J signatures that distinguish ophthalmopathy from hyperthyroidism, a discovery set of roughly 98 patients was enrolled, made up of over 40 with ophthalmopathy and 57 with stable hyperthyroidism. In total, approximately 140 blood samples were TCR-sequenced: approximately 42 ophthalmopathy, roughly 80 hyperthyroidism and approximately 17 hyperthyroidism-to-ophthalmopathy patients. To tell Graves' ophthalmopathy apart from Graves' hyperthyroidism, and to predict which patients would progress to ophthalmopathy, the study relied on TCR beta repertoire signatures. In five or six hyperthyroidism patients, the T-cell repertoires found in thyroid tissue were compared with those found in blood. What the work shows at the level of the full study, not this receptor alone: Sample size was not statistically predetermined, and group allocation was not concealed from the investigators. Among expanded thyroid clonotypes with frequency above 0.001, most also showed up in blood, which suggests that blood repertoires may reflect the thyroid immune response. In validation, the model predicted ophthalmopathy progression with roughly 68% sensitivity and less than 80% specificity; approximately 12 predicted patients were CT-confirmed with GO in a median of around 6.5 months. Ophthalmopathy was separated from stable hyperthyroidism by the 13-signature model with roughly 88% sensitivity and 81.08% specificity in cross-validation and with 80%/75% in the test set.

Hyperthyroidism patients were newly diagnosed, were aged 18 to 65 years, and had a disease duration under 2 months. Patients with other autoimmune diseases, uncontrolled infections, pregnancy or lactation were excluded from the study. Clinical symptoms, serum thyroxine, TRAb, thyroid ultrasound and orbital computed tomography were used for diagnosis. Trizol reagent was used to extract the total RNA, and its quality was then checked on an Agilent 2100 Bioanalyzer. CDR3 length: 16 amino acids, cysteine to phenylalanine. The CDR3 DNA has 48 bases and is translated from base 1. Sequences KGHDR (CDR1) and SFDVKD (CDR2) are obtained from the germline V gene. The junction shows trimming of 3 bases on V and 0 bases on J, plus 11 bases between the germline ends. For repertoire sequencing, the TCR beta CDR3 regions were amplified from RNA transcripts. The first round of RT-PCR was done with HTBI primers and the Qiagen OneStep RT-PCR kit, and was followed by a second round of multiplex PCR, then size selection and purification. Libraries were sequenced on an Illumina HiSeq2000 using paired-end 100 bp reads. The study's own analysis went as follows. Reads were processed with SOAPnuke, discarding reads with adapters, uncalled bases, mean Phred below 15, or no exact constant-primer or identifier match. COPE v1.2.5 was used to merge the high-quality paired reads. Each unique nucleotide sequence was defined as a clonotype, and clonotypes were aligned to IMGT TRB V, D and J references with MiTCR v1.1. Only V-J combinations with frequency above 0.0001 were analysed, covering 98% to 99.2% of repertoires. A TCR clonal expansion and chaos score per V-J combination was defined as the ratio of F50 clonal expansion to chaos observed in the TCRdist matrix. Welch's t-statistics and random forest were used to reduce the features to about a dozen V-J combinations, which were then used as input to a naive Bayes classifier. The similarity between thyroid and blood repertoires was quantified using the Morisita-Horn index. The public reads were quality trimmed at Q25 with fastp and then assembled into clones with MiXCR by TCRdb, keeping productive beta chains. Each CDR3 protein gets just one entry, which takes the most common genes and DNA from the rows behind it. None of the V and J calls come from the authors' own analysis; TCRdb made them. Present in this sample are around 1,200,000 distinct CDR3 sequences, less than 45% of which were seen just once. Around 10% of the sample comes from the top ten.

Concerning this clonotype: Its antigen specificity is not known. There are no base qualities to consult, and no much larger clone falls within one base.

The sample consisted of peripheral blood or thyroid tissue (not recorded which). The chain uses TRBV24-1 and TRBJ1-3, with the identity of the D gene unclear. This clonotype was sampled from an adult man with Graves' hyperthyroidism. Read as DNA, the sequence is TGTGCCACCAGTGATCGGGGAACGAGCTCTGGAAACACCATATATTTT. This sequence encodes CATSDRGTSSGNTIYF.